Below are 23 T cell receptor beta chains sequenced from a single sample in a study of lymphopenia after photon versus proton radiotherapy. Sequencing was performed with immunoSEQ multiplex PCR; in TCRdb, only in-frame clones are kept and a portion is missing. The sample lists around 29,000 clones, 84% occurring once. The source material was peripheral blood, sampled from a patient treated with proton-based radiotherapy. These receptors all come from a woman in her 70s with pancreatic cancer.

This clone was observed once. This chain connects TRBV11-3 to TRBJ2-3, with 9 bases that match TRBD2. This CDR3 has 15 residues. The germline gives CDR1 SGHNT, CDR2 YENEEA. V was clipped by 5 bases and J by 0 bases; unmatched bases: 3. CDR3 coding DNA: TGTGCCAGCAGCATTACTAGCGGGAGCACAGATACGCAGTATTTT. It codes for CASSITSGSTDTQYF.

The chain links TRBV5-6 to TRBJ2-3, with D tentatively TRBD2 (6 bases). Per germline, CDR1 SGHDT and CDR2 YYEEEE. The CDR3 has 15 amino acids. V lost 2 bases and J 2 bases, leaving 12 bases between the germline ends. As DNA, the CDR3 is TGTGCCAGCAGCTTCGGCGGGATAGTCACAGATACGCAGTATTTT. As protein: CASSFGGIVTDTQYF.

This rearrangement joins TRBV4-2 to TRBJ1-1, with unresolved D. From germline, CDR1 is LGHNA and CDR2 YNFKEQ. V lost 2 bases and J 2 bases, leaving 6 bases between the germline ends. The CDR3 is 13 residues long. This CDR3 is CASSQRENTEAFF. In DNA form, the CDR3 reads TGTGCCAGCAGCCAAAGGGAAAACACTGAAGCTTTCTTT.

The CDR3 here is CASRSAGGYTF. The CDR3 DNA is TGTGCCAGCAGAAGCGCGGGTGGCTACACCTTC. This sequence joins TRBV2 and TRBJ1-2; D gene uncertain. From germline, CDR1 is SNHLY and CDR2 FYNNEI. The CDR3 spans 11 residues. V was shortened by 6 bases and J by 7 bases, with 9 bases between the two germline ends.

This chain uses TRBV6-6 with TRBJ2-3; no reliable D call. This CDR3 has 14 amino acids. Looked up from germline, CDR1 is MNHNY and CDR2 is SVGAGI (reference sequence). V lost 3 bases and J 3 bases, leaving 10 bases between the germline ends. DNA of the CDR3: TGTGCCAGCAGTTATTCAGCCCAGACAGATACGCAGTATTTT. Encoded protein: CASSYSAQTDTQYF.

Note on this clone: One junction end disagrees with the germline gene, perhaps due to a read error. The V gene is TRBV7-7, the J gene TRBJ2-7; 16 bases map to TRBD2. CDR1 is SSHAT and CDR2 is FNYEAQ in the germline V gene (reference sequence). This CDR3 has 19 residues. For the CDR3, the DNA is TGTGCTAGCAGCCCCGTCCCGGGACTAGCGGGAGGGCCGTCCTACGAGCAGTACTTC. It specifies CASSPVPGLAGGPSYEQYF.

The chain has TRBV25-1 and TRBJ2-2; D ambiguous. V gave up 2 bases and J gave up 8 bases, with 9 bases separating them. CDR1 MGHDK and CDR2 SYGVNS come from the germline V gene. The CDR3 contains 13 residues. This CDR3 is CASSEIRVGELFF. The CDR3 DNA follows: TGTGCCAGCAGTGAAATCAGAGTTGGGGAGCTGTTTTTT.

The V gene is TRBV7-2, the J gene TRBJ1-1; D is uncertain. Germline V gene data show CDR1 as SGHTA and CDR2 as FQGNSA. The ends were cut back, 1 base at V and 1 base at J, with 4 bases in the middle. The CDR3 is 13 amino acids. CDR3 nucleotides: TGTGCCAGCAGCTTAGGGGCGAACACTGAAGCTTTCTTT. This gives the protein CASSLGANTEAFF.

The rearrangement uses TRBV27 and TRBJ2-2, with D perhaps matching TRBD1 (5 bases). This CDR3 is built from 14 residues. The V end was cut by 8 bases, the J end by 6 bases, with 16 bases between. The germline gives CDR1 MNHEY, CDR2 SMNVEV (reference sequence). The CDR3 loop reads CASRPRWGSGELFF. CDR3 nucleotides: TGTGCCAGCCGCCCTAGGTGGGGCTCCGGGGAGCTGTTTTTT.

V and J are TRBV6-6 and TRBJ2-2, with 12 bases fitting TRBD2. The CDR3 length is 15 residues. Germline V CDR1 and CDR2: MNHNY, SVGAGI (reference sequence). V shed 10 bases, J shed 0 bases, and the junction held 3 bases outside the gene matches. The CDR3 bases are TGTGCCACTAGGACTAGCGGGGCGAACACCGGGGAGCTGTTTTTT. Amino acids: CATRTSGANTGELFF.

A single count supports this clone. The V and J genes are TRBV27 and TRBJ2-3, with 16 bases matching TRBD2. CDR1 MNHEY and CDR2 SMNVEV come from the germline V gene (reference sequence). After removal of 5 bases from V and 5 bases from J, the junction contained 16 bases not matched to a gene. The CDR3 has 20 residues. This chain's CDR3 is CASSTSSGGGTSGRVDTQYF. CDR3 nucleotides: TGTGCCAGCAGTACTTCCTCCGGCGGGGGGACTAGCGGGAGGGTAGATACGCAGTATTTT.

The rearrangement links TRBV4-3 to TRBJ2-6; unclear D gene. Germline V gene sequence: CDR1 LGHNA, CDR2 YSLEER. This CDR3 spans 16 amino acids. V was shortened by 0 bases and J by 0 bases, with 6 bases between the two germline ends. The CDR3 is CASSQDLGSGANVLTF. CDR3 sequence (DNA): TGCGCCAGCAGCCAAGATTTGGGCTCTGGGGCCAACGTCCTGACTTTC.

DNA for the CDR3: TGTGCCAGCAGTTATGACGGACTCTCCTACGAGCAGTACTTC. Protein sequence: CASSYDGLSYEQYF. The chain links TRBV28 to TRBJ2-7; possible D gene TRBD2, 5 bases. V was pared by 4 bases and J by 0 bases, with 10 bases between. This CDR3 has 14 amino acids. The germline CDR1 and CDR2 sequences are MDHEN and SYDVKM.

The rearrangement uses TRBV11-2 and TRBJ2-1; 11 bases are shared with TRBD2. The germline V gene encodes CDR1 SGHAT and CDR2 FQNNGV. There are 15 residues in the CDR3. V gave up 3 bases and J gave up 9 bases; unmatched junction bases: 7. The CDR3 reads CASSFSKLAGVEQFF. CDR3 DNA sequence: TGTGCCAGCAGCTTTTCGAAACTAGCGGGAGTTGAGCAGTTCTTC.

The V and J genes are TRBV28 and TRBJ1-5; weak D call: TRBD1 (6 bases). Germline CDR1 reads MDHEN; CDR2 reads SYDVKM. There are 14 residues in the CDR3. Trimming removed 5 bases at V and 3 bases at J, with 11 bases between. CDR3 in amino acids: CASSRDRSNQPQHF. The CDR3 DNA is TGTGCCAGCAGTCGAGACAGGTCCAATCAGCCCCAGCATTTT.

This chain connects TRBV27 to TRBJ2-3; no clear D gene. V lost 0 bases, J lost 2 bases, and 9 bases lay in between. This CDR3 is 15 amino acids long. Germline lookup yields CDR1 MNHEY and CDR2 SMNVEV (reference sequence). The CDR3 protein is CASSLSTRNTDTQYF. CDR3 DNA: TGTGCCAGCAGTTTATCTACGCGGAACACAGATACGCAGTATTTT.

CDR3 coding DNA: TGTGCCAGCAGTTTTGGGGGAGTAATAGGGAATGAGCAGTTCTTC. It specifies CASSFGGVIGNEQFF. The chain is built from TRBV6-6 and TRBJ2-1; perhaps D is TRBD1 or TRBD2 (5 bases each). Germline V gene data show CDR1 as MNHNY and CDR2 as SVGAGI (reference sequence). The CDR3 has 15 amino acids. V was trimmed by 4 bases and J by 7 bases, leaving 17 bases between them.

The chain carries TRBV18 and TRBJ2-7; 11 bases are shared with TRBD2. The CDR3 totals 19 residues. The V segment lost 5 bases and the J segment 2 bases; nucleotides outside the gene matches: 17. Germline CDR1 KGHSH, CDR2 LQKENI. Written as DNA, the CDR3 is TGTGCCAGCTCATCTACCGCGACTAGCGGGATTCATCCCACCTACGAGCAGTACTTC. Protein: CASSSTATSGIHPTYEQYF.

The CDR3 protein is CASSLVGDSYYGYTF. CDR3 sequence (DNA): TGTGCCAGCAGCTTAGTAGGGGACAGCTACTATGGCTACACCTTC. The chain uses TRBV11-2 and TRBJ1-2, with 7 nucleotides matching TRBD1. CDR1 is SGHAT, CDR2 FQNNGV, per germline. Trimming at V came to 1 base and at J to 3 bases, leaving 5 bases not matched to a gene. There are 15 residues in the CDR3. Variable domain in full (rest from reference TRBV11-2 and TRBJ1-2): EAGVAQSPRYKIIEKRQSVAFWCNPISGHATLYWYQQILGQGPKLLIQFQNNGVVDDSQLPKDRFSAERLKGVDSTLKIQPAKLEDSAVYLCASSLVGDSYYGYTFGSGTRLTVV.

This clone showed up just once. The J gene is TRBJ2-5, the V gene TRBV7-9, with TRBD2 matching over 11 bases. Germline CDR1 SEHNR, CDR2 FQNEAQ (reference sequence). The length of the CDR3 is 16 residues. J lost 4 bases, V lost 5 bases, and 9 bases had no gene match. This CDR3 reads CASSTRLAGLGETQYF. In DNA form, the CDR3 reads TGTGCCAGCAGCACACGACTAGCGGGATTGGGAGAGACCCAGTACTTC.

In DNA, the CDR3 is TGTGCCAGCAGTGACCTACAGGGGGTGAAGTTGGTGTTTGGAAACACCATATATTTT. Its translation: CASSDLQGVKLVFGNTIYF. V gene TRBV28 combines with J gene TRBJ1-3; 8 bases fit TRBD1. CDR3 length equals 19 residues. V was pared by 5 bases and J by 3 bases, with 18 bases of the junction left unmatched. Germline values: CDR1 MDHEN, CDR2 SYDVKM. Based on the CDR3 plus reference TRBV28 and TRBJ1-3, the full variable domain is DVKVTQSSRYLVKRTGEKVFLECVQDMDHENMFWYRQDPGLGLRLIYFSYDVKMKEKGDIPEGYSVSREKKERFSLILESASTNQTSMYLCASSDLQGVKLVFGNTIYFGEGSWLTVV.

The chain couples TRBV11-3 to TRBJ2-3, with 7 nucleotides matching TRBD2. Trimming removed 8 bases from V and 6 bases from J; junction bases left unmatched: 5. There are 12 residues in the CDR3. The germline CDR1 and CDR2 sequences are SGHNT and YENEEA. CDR3 bases: TGTGCCAGCTCTCCAGCGGGGGATACGCAGTATTTT. Encoded protein: CASSPAGDTQYF.

This rearrangement joins TRBV4-2 to TRBJ2-3; 11 nucleotides agree with TRBD2. J lost 1 base, V lost 4 bases, and 7 bases had no gene match. There are 17 residues in the CDR3. CDR1 is LGHNA and CDR2 is YNFKEQ in the germline V gene. CDR3 DNA sequence: TGTGCCAGCAGCCTTAGCGGGAGGGCCGACGGCACAGATACGCAGTATTTT. Translation: CASSLSGRADGTDTQYF.